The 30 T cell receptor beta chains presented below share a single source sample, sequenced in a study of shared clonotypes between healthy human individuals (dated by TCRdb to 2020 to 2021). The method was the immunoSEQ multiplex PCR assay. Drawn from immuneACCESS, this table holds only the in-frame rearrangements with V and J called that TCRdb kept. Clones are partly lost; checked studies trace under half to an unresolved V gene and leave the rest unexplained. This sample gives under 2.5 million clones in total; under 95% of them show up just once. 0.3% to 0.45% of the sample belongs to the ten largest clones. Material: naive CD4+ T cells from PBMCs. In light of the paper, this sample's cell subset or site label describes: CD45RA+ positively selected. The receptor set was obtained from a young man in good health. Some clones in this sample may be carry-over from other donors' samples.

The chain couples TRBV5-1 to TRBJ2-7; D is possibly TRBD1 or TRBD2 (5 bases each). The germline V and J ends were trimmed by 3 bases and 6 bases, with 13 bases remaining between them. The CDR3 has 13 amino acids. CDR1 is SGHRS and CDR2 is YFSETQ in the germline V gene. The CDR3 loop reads CASSYIDSGEQYF. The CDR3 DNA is TGCGCCAGCAGCTACATCGACAGCGGCGAGCAGTACTTC.

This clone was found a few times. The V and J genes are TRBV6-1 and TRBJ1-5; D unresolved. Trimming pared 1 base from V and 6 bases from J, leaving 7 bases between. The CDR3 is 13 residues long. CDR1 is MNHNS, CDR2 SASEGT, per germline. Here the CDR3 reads CASSEEPGQPQHF. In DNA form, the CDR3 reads TGTGCCAGCAGTGAAGAGCCCGGTCAGCCCCAGCATTTT.

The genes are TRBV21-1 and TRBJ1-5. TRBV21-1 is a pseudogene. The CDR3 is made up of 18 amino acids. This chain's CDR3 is CASSTCLSERGGNQPQHF. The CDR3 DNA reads TGTGCCAGCAGCACCTGCTTATCGGAAAGGGGAGGCAATCAGCCCCAGCATTTT.

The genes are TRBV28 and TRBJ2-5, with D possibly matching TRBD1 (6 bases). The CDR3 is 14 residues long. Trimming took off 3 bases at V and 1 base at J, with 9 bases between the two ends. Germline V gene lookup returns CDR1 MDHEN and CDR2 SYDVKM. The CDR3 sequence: CASSFSQGQETQYF. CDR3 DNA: TGTGCCAGCAGTTTTTCACAGGGCCAAGAGACCCAGTACTTC.

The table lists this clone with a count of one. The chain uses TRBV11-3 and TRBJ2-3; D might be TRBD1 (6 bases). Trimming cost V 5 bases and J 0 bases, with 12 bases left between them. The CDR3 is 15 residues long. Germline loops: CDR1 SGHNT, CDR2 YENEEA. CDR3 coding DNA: TGTGCCAGCAGCCCCGGACAGATTAGCACAGATACGCAGTATTTT. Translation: CASSPGQISTDTQYF.

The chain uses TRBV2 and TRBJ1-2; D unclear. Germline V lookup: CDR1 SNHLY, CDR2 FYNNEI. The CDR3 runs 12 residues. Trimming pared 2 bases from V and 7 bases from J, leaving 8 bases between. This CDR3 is CASSETVSGYTF. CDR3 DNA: TGTGCCAGCAGTGAAACGGTTAGTGGCTACACCTTC.

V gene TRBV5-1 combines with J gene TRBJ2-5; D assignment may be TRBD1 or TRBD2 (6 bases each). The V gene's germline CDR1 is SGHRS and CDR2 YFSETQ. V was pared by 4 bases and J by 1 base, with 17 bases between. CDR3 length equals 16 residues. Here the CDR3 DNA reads TGCGCCAGCAGCAGGGGGGACTCAACCATCCAAGAGACCCAGTACTTC. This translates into CASSRGDSTIQETQYF.

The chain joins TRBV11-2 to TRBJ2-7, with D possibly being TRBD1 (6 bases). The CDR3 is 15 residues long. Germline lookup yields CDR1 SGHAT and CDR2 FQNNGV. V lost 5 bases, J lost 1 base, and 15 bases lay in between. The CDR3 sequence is CASSRYRVGSYEQYF. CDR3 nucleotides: TGTGCCAGCAGCCGATACAGGGTTGGGTCCTACGAGCAGTACTTC.

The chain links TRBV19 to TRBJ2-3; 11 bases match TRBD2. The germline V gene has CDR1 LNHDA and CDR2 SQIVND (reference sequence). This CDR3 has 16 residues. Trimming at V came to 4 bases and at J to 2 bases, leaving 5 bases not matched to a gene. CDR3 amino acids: CASSTRLAGITDTQYF. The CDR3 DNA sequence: TGTGCCAGTAGTACCCGACTAGCGGGGATCACAGATACGCAGTATTTT.

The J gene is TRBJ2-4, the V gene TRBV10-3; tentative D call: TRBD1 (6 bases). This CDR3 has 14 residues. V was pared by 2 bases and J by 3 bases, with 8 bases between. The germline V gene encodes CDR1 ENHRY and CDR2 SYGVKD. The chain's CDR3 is CAISEGDIKNIQYF. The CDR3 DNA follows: TGTGCCATCAGTGAGGGGGACATCAAAAACATTCAGTACTTC.

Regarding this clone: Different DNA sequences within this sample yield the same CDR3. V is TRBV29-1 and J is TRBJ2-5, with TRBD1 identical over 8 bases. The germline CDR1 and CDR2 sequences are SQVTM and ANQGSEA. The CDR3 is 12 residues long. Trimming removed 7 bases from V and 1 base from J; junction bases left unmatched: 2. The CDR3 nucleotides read TGCAGCGCAGACAGGGGCCAAGAGACCCAGTACTTC. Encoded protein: CSADRGQETQYF. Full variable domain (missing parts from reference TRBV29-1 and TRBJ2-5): SAVISQKPSRDICQRGTSLTIQCQVDSQVTMMFWYRQQPGQSLTLIATANQGSEATYESGFVIDKFPISRPNLTFSTLTVSNMSPEDSSIYLCSADRGQETQYFGPGTRLLVL.

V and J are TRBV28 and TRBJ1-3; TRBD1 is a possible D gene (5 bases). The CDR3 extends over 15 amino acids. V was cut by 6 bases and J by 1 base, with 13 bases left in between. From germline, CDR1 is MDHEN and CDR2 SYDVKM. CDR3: CASSPRDLSGNTIYF. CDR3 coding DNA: TGTGCCAGCAGCCCCAGGGATCTGTCTGGAAACACCATATATTTT.

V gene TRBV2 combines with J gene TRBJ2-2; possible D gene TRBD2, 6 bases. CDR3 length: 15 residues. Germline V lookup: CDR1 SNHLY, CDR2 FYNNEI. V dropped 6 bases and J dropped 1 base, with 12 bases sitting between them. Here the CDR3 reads CASSYIAVNTGELFF. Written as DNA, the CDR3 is TGTGCCAGCAGCTATATAGCGGTGAACACCGGGGAGCTGTTTTTT.

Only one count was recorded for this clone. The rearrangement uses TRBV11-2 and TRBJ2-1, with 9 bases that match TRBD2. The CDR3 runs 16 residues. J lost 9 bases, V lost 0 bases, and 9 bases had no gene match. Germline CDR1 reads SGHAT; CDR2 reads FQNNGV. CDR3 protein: CASSLDSGGRASEQFF. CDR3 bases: TGTGCCAGCAGCTTAGACTCGGGCGGGAGGGCAAGTGAGCAGTTCTTC.

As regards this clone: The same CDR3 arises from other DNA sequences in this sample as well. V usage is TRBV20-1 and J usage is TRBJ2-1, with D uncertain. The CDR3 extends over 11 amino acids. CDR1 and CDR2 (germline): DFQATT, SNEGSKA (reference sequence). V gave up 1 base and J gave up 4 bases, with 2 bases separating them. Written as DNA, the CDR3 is TGCAGTGCTAGAGCTTACAATGAGCAGTTCTTC. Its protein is CSARAYNEQFF.

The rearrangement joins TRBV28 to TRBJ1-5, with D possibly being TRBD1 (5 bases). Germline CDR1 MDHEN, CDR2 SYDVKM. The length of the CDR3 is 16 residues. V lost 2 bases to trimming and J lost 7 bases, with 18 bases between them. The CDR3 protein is CASSLLGEGDTQPQHF. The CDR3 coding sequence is TGTGCCAGCAGTTTACTGGGGGAGGGAGATACCCAGCCCCAGCATTTT.

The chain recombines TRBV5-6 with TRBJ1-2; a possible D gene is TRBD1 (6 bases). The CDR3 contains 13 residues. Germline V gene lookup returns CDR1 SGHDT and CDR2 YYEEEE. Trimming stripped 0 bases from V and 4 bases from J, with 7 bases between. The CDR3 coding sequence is TGTGCCAGCAGCTTGGCAGGGGTCTATGGCTACACCTTC. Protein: CASSLAGVYGYTF.

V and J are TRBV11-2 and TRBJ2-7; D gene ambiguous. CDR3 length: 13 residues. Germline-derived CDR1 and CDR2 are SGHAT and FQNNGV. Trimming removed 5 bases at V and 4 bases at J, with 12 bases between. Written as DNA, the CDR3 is TGTGCCAGCAGCCATGGGTCCGGGTACGAGCAGTACTTC. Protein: CASSHGSGYEQYF.

CDR3 region: CSARPVLNTEAFF. CDR3 nucleotides: TGCAGCGCCCGTCCAGTGCTCAACACTGAAGCTTTCTTT. This rearrangement joins TRBV29-1 to TRBJ1-1; unclear D gene. The germline V gene has CDR1 SQVTM and CDR2 ANQGSEA. The V end was cut by 7 bases, the J end by 2 bases, with 14 bases between. This CDR3 has 13 amino acids.

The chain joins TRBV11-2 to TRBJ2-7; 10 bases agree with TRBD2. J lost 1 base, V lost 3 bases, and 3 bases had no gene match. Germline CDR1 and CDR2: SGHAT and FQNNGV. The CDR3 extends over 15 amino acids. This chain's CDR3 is CASSFGLAESYEQYF. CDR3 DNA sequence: TGTGCCAGCAGCTTCGGACTAGCGGAATCCTACGAGCAGTACTTC.

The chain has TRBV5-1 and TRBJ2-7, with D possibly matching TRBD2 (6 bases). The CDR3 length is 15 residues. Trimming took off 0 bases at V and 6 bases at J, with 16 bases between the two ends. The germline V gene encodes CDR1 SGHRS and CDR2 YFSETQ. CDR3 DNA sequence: TGCGCCAGCAGCTTGGTACCGGGAGAAATATCCGAGCAGTACTTC. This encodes CASSLVPGEISEQYF. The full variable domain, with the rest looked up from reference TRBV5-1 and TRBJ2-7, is KAGVTQTPRYLIKTRGQQVTLSCSPISGHRSVSWYQQTPGQGLQFLFEYFSETQRNKGNFPGRFSGRQFSNSRSEMNVSTLELGDSALYLCASSLVPGEISEQYFGPGTRLTVT.

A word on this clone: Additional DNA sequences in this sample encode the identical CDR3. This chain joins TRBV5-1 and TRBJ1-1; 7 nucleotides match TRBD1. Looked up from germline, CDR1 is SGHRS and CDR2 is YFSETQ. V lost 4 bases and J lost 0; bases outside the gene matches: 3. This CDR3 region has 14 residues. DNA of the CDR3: TGCGCCAGCAGCCGGGACAGCATGAACACTGAAGCTTTCTTT. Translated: CASSRDSMNTEAFF.

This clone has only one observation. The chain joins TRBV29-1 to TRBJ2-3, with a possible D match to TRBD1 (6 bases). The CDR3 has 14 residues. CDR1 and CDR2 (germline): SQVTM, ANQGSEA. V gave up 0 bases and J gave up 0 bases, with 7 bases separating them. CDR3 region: CSVEDRGSTDTQYF. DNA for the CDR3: TGCAGCGTTGAAGACAGGGGCAGCACAGATACGCAGTATTTT.

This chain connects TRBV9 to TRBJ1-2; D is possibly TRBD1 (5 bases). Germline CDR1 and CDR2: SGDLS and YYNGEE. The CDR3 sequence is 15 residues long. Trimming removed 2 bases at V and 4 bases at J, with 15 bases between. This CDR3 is CASSVGTVLSYGYTF. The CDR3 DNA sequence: TGTGCCAGCAGCGTCGGGACCGTGCTTTCCTATGGCTACACCTTC.

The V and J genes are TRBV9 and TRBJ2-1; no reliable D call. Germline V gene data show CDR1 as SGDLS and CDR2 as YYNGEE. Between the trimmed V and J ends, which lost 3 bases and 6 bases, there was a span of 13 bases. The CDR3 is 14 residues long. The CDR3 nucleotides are TGTGCCAGCAGCGCGCATGCCGGGTCCAATGAGCAGTTCTTC. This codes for CASSAHAGSNEQFF.

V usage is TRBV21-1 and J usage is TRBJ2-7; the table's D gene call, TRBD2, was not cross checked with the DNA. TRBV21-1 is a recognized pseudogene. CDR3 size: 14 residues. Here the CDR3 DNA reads TGTGCCAGCAGCCCCTGGACTGTCTCCTACGAGCAGTACTTC. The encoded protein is CASSPWTVSYEQYF.

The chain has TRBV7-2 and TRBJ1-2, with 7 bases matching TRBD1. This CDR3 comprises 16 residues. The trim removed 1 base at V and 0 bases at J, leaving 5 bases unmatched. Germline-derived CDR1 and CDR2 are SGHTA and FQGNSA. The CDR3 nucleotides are TGTGCCAGCAGCTTAGGGGGACAGAGGACTAACTATGGCTACACCTTC. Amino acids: CASSLGGQRTNYGYTF.

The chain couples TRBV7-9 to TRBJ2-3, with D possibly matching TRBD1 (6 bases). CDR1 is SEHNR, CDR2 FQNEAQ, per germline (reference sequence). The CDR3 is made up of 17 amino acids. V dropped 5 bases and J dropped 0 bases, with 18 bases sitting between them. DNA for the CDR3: TGTGCCAGCAGCCCCCGTGCAGGGGCCCATAGCACAGATACGCAGTATTTT. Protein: CASSPRAGAHSTDTQYF.

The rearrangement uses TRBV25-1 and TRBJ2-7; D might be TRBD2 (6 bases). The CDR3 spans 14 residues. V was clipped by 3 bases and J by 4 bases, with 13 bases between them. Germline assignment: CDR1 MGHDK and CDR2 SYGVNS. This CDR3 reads CASSETLGGYEQYF. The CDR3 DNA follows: TGTGCCAGCAGTGAGACCTTAGGAGGGTACGAGCAGTACTTC.

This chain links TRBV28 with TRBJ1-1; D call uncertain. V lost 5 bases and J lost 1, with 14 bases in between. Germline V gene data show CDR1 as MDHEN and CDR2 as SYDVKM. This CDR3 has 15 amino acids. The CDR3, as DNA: TGTGCCAGCAGTCCCCCGACAAGCCCGAACACTGAAGCTTTCTTT. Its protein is CASSPPTSPNTEAFF. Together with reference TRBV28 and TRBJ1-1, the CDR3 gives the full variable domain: DVKVTQSSRYLVKRTGEKVFLECVQDMDHENMFWYRQDPGLGLRLIYFSYDVKMKEKGDIPEGYSVSREKKERFSLILESASTNQTSMYLCASSPPTSPNTEAFFGQGTRLTVV.